These T cell receptor beta chains were read from a single sample in a study of T cell repertoires in cytomegalovirus infection. TCRdb redid the calling of the reads with MiXCR, one entry per CDR3 protein. The data show 250,000 to 400,000 distinct CDR3 sequences, around 25% seen once. For these TCRs, the target antigens are not known. The sequences come from cultured PBMCs, collected from culture after CMV antigen stimulation. The receptors derive from a human donor in good health (CMV status not recorded). Some clones in this sample may be carry-over from other donors' samples. The CDR3 runs from the conserved cysteine through the conserved F or W. The D gene is left open where the match is weak. Rows may omit the clone size; those that give it use once, few, many or a size class.

cdr3_aa cdr3_nt d_call j_call v_call clone_size
CASSQLPGLTPGWRGTGELFF TGCGCCAGCAGCCAATTACCGGGACTAACACCTGGCTGGAGGGGGACCGGGGAGCTGTTTTTT . TRBJ2-2 TRBV4-3 .
CASTWDGQGAINEQFF TGTGCCAGCACCTGGGATGGACAGGGGGCGATAAATGAGCAGTTCTTC TRBD1 TRBJ2-1 TRBV6-1 .
CSARGTSGSAPTDTQYF TGCAGTGCTAGAGGGACTAGCGGGAGTGCCCCCACAGATACGCAGTATTTT TRBD2 TRBJ2-3 TRBV20-1 .
CASGPGLAVTDTQYF TGTGCCAGCGGACCGGGACTAGCGGTCACAGATACGCAGTATTTT TRBD2 TRBJ2-3 TRBV27 few
CASSAQGTGANVLTF TGCGCCAGCAGCGCACAGGGGACTGGGGCCAACGTCCTGACTTTC TRBD1 TRBJ2-6 TRBV5-1 .
CASQPGQGKTGELFF TGTGCCAGCCAACCGGGACAGGGAAAGACCGGGGAGCTGTTTTTT TRBD1 TRBJ2-2 TRBV7-2 many
CAIRDGNSGSHTGELFF TGTGCCATCAGAGACGGAAATAGCGGGAGCCACACCGGGGAGCTGTTTTTT TRBD2 TRBJ2-2 TRBV10-3 few
CASSQVGGRALYEQFF TGCGCCAGCAGCCAAGTGGGGGGGAGGGCCCTCTATGAGCAGTTCTTC TRBD2 TRBJ2-1 TRBV4-1 .
CASSMRTGGKTSGIEQFF TGTGCCAGTAGTATGAGGACAGGGGGGAAAACTTCTGGCATTGAGCAGTTCTTC TRBD1 TRBJ2-1 TRBV19 .
CASSTSLPLNQPQHF TGTGCCAGTAGTACCTCCCTACCGCTCAATCAGCCCCAGCATTTT . TRBJ1-5 TRBV19 .
CATSRESLAEVGSSYNEQFF TGTGCCACCAGCAGAGAGAGTTTAGCTGAGGTGGGGAGCTCCTACAATGAGCAGTTCTTC . TRBJ2-1 TRBV15 few
CASSVTSGREGSYNEQFF TGTGCCAGCAGTGTTACTAGCGGGAGGGAAGGGTCCTACAATGAGCAGTTCTTC TRBD2 TRBJ2-1 TRBV2 many
CASSWGSGTYEQFF TGTGCCAGCAGTTGGGGTAGCGGGACGTACGAGCAGTTCTTC TRBD2 TRBJ2-1 TRBV12-3/TRBV12-4 once
CASSLNWDTQYF TGTGCCAGCAGCTTGAACTGGGATACGCAGTATTTT . TRBJ2-3 TRBV7-2 once
CASRSGRAVTYNEQFF TGTGCCAGCAGGTCGGGGCGGGCCGTCACCTACAATGAGCAGTTCTTC . TRBJ2-1 TRBV6-2/TRBV6-3 .
CATGLAPYNEQFF TGTGCCACGGGACTAGCTCCGTACAATGAGCAGTTCTTC TRBD2 TRBJ2-1 TRBV10-3 few
CATSVSQGYRSGANVLTF TGTGCCACCAGTGTCTCACAGGGTTATCGCTCTGGGGCCAACGTCCTGACTTTC . TRBJ2-6 TRBV24-1 few
CASSSRQTNTEAFF TGTGCCAGCAGCTCCCGACAGACGAACACTGAAGCTTTCTTT . TRBJ1-1 TRBV7-2 .
CASSRGVNEKLFF TGTGCCAGCAGTAGGGGGGTTAATGAAAAACTGTTTTTT . TRBJ1-4 TRBV27 .
CASSRGTGTGETARPTQYF TGTGCCAGCAGCCGTGGGACCGGGACAGGGGAGACCGCCCGGCCGACCCAGTACTTC TRBD1 TRBJ2-5 TRBV7-2 many
CASSLARVMDQPQHF TGTGCCAGCAGCTTAGCGCGGGTTATGGATCAGCCCCAGCATTTT . TRBJ1-5 TRBV7-8 many
CASRGNRGTSGSRAYNEQFF TGCGCCAGCAGAGGTAACAGGGGGACTAGCGGGAGTCGCGCCTACAATGAGCAGTTCTTC TRBD2 TRBJ2-1 TRBV4-1 .
CASSSPGTGTTEAFF TGTGCCAGCAGCTCCCCTGGGACAGGGACCACTGAAGCTTTCTTT TRBD1 TRBJ1-1 TRBV28 .